A single sample is the source of the 8 T cell receptor beta chains below, sequenced in a study of T cells in Graves' hyperthyroidism and ophthalmopathy. TCR beta CDR3 region amplification was performed from RNA transcripts. Researchers ran a first-round RT-PCR on the TCR CDR3 using the HTBI primer set. One entry per CDR3 protein, called by TCRdb with MiXCR from the multiplex PCR reads. Of about 250,000 distinct CDR3 sequences listed, about 20% are singletons. Material for sequencing was blood. These receptors originate from a man aged 30-40 years with Graves' ophthalmopathy.

The chain links TRBV25-1 to TRBJ1-1; TRBD1 matches at 9 bases. There are 20 residues in the CDR3. CDR1 is MGHDK and CDR2 is SYGVNS in the germline V gene. After removal of 1 base from V and 0 bases from J, the junction contained 15 bases not matched to a gene. The CDR3 coding sequence is TGTGCCAGCAGTGAATCAAGGGAGGGGGACGACAGGGGGTTGAACACTGAAGCTTTCTTT. Protein sequence: CASSESREGDDRGLNTEAFF.

This clonotype appeared many times. This chain links TRBV11-1 with TRBJ2-5; no definite D call. Trimming took off 5 bases at V and 0 bases at J, with 7 bases between the two ends. Germline-derived CDR1 and CDR2 are SGHAT and FQDESV (reference sequence). The CDR3 extends over 13 amino acids. The CDR3 DNA reads TGTGCCAGCAGCCGTTATTACCAAGAGACCCAGTACTTC. This sequence encodes CASSRYYQETQYF.

With respect to this clonotype: Germline is not matched at one junction end, which may reflect a read error. This chain uses TRBV7-9 with TRBJ2-5, with D uncertain. Germline V gene sequence: CDR1 SEHNR, CDR2 FQNEAQ (reference sequence). There are 15 residues in the CDR3. CDR3 loop: CVSSLGLMLEETQYF. The CDR3 bases are TGTGTCAGCAGCTTAGGGCTAATGCTAGAAGAGACCCAGTACTTC.

This clonotype has just a few counts. This chain links TRBV7-6 with TRBJ1-1, with TRBD1 as a possible D gene (6 bases). V lost 5 bases and J lost 5, with 18 bases in between. The length of the CDR3 is 15 residues. Per germline, CDR1 SGHVS and CDR2 FNYEAQ. The CDR3: CASSGTVYRETEAFF. Here the CDR3 DNA reads TGTGCCAGCAGCGGGACGGTATACAGGGAAACTGAAGCTTTCTTT.

The table lists this clonotype with many counts. The chain combines TRBV6-2 or TRBV6-3 with TRBJ2-3; TRBD2 agrees at 11 bases. The CDR3 length is 17 residues. Germline CDR1 reads MNHEY; CDR2 reads SVGEGT. The V and J ends lost 2 bases and 3 bases, in that order; junction bases with no gene match: 7. The CDR3: CASSYGALAGVTDTQYF. The CDR3 DNA is TGTGCCAGCAGTTACGGTGCACTAGCGGGAGTAACAGATACGCAGTATTTT.

In its sample, this clonotype was seen a few times. This sequence joins TRBV12-3 or TRBV12-4 and TRBJ1-1; D not resolved. The CDR3 contains 13 residues. V shed 10 bases and J shed 1 base, with 13 bases lying between them. CDR3 loop: CATKRETNTEAFF. CDR3 in DNA: TGTGCCACCAAAAGGGAAACGAACACTGAAGCTTTCTTT.

This clonotype was found many times. The junction and the germline gene differ at one end; a read error may be behind it. The rearrangement uses TRBV28 and TRBJ1-6, with a possible D match to TRBD1 (6 bases). Germline CDR1 MDHEN, CDR2 SYDVKM. The CDR3 has 14 amino acids. The CDR3 is CAGRGGVRGSPLHF. Here the CDR3 DNA reads TGTGCCGGCAGAGGGGGGGTAAGGGGATCACCCCTCCACTTT.

This clonotype was seen ten or more times. This chain links TRBV3-1 with TRBJ1-5; possibly TRBD1 for D (5 bases). The V and J ends lost 0 bases and 5 bases respectively, with 17 bases between them. Germline CDR1 LGHDT, CDR2 YNNKEL (reference sequence). The CDR3 sequence is 17 residues long. CDR3: CASSQDSTPGRDQPQHF. CDR3 in DNA: TGTGCCAGCAGCCAAGATTCAACCCCAGGGCGAGATCAGCCCCAGCATTTT.